Detailed here is one T cell receptor (beta chain). Sequencing used immunoSEQ multiplex PCR; TCRdb keeps in-frame clones, though not all of them. The table includes tens of thousands of clones, around 90% detected once. The sample belongs to a study of technical replicates of blood from a few donors. Germline CDR1 and CDR2: MNHEY and SMNVEV (reference sequence). This CDR3 is built from 15 residues. V gave up 3 bases and J gave up 3 bases, with 13 bases separating them. This chain links TRBV27 with TRBJ2-3; TRBD1 is a possible D gene (7 bases). Sequenced material: PBMCs. The sequence was collected from a human donor in good health. Some clones in this sample may be carry-over from other donors' samples. CDR3 sequence (DNA): TGTGCCAGCAGTTTCCTCCAGGGGGGAACAGATACGCAGTATTTT. Residues: CASSFLQGGTDTQYF.